Listed below are T cell receptor beta chains from one sample, sequenced in a study of shared clonotypes between healthy human individuals. The protocol was immunoSEQ multiplex PCR, while the TCRdb copy is restricted to in-frame clones and leaves out a portion. The data contain around 550,000 clones, around 96% of them seen just once; the ten biggest clones take up over 0.1%. Sequencing input: naive CD8+ T cells sorted from blood. These receptors all come from a woman in her twenties or thirties in good health. Each CDR3 is given without its conserved first and last residue. Fields, in order: CDR3 length, V gene, J gene, CDR3 protein.

11	TRBV9	-	ASSVAGGGEQY
13	TRBV27	TRBJ2-5	ASSSGTSGRETQY
14	TRBV19	TRBJ2-1	ASSPFRQEYYNEQF
13	TRBV14	TRBJ2-7	ASSQDWADYYEQY
15	TRBV19	TRBJ1-2	ASSSYKTRTDYYGYT
12	TRBV5-6	TRBJ2-7	ASSLDRDPYEQY
14	TRBV27	TRBJ1-5	ASSSSPLGRDQPQH
12	TRBV29-1	TRBJ2-1	SVEMEAADNEQF
16	TRBV2	TRBJ2-7	ASSDSGTSIFRPYEQY
14	TRBV4-2	TRBJ1-2	ASSHNGVTENYGYT
13	TRBV27	TRBJ2-7	ASSFVGTGGYEQY
11	TRBV4-1	TRBJ1-1	ASSLRGLTEAF